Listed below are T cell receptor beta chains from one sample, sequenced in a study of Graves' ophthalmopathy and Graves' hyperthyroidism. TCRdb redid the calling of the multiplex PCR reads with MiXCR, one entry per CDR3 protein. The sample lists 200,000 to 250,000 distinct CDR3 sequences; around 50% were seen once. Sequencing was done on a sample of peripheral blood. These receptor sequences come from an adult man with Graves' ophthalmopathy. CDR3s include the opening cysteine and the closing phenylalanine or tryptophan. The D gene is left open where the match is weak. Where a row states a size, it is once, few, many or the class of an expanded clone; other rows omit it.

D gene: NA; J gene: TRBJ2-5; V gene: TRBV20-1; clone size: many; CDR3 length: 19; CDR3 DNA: TGCAGTGCTACCCCGTGGGTAGGAGAGGACGAGGGGACCCAAGAGACCCAGTACTTC; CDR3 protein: CSATPWVGEDEGTQETQYF
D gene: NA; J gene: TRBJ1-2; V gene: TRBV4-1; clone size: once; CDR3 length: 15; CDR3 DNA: TGCGCCAGCAGCCAAGATCTGGCGGACCACTATGGCTACACCTTC; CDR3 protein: CASSQDLADHYGYTF
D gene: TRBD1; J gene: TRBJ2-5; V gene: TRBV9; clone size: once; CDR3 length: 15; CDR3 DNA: TGTGCCAGCAGCGTAGAGGACAGGGCTAAAGAGACCCAGTACTTC; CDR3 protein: CASSVEDRAKETQYF
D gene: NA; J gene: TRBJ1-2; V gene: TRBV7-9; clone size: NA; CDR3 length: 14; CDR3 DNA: TGTGCCAGCAGCCCCCAACAGGGTCCCCATGGCTACACCTTC; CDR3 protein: CASSPQQGPHGYTF
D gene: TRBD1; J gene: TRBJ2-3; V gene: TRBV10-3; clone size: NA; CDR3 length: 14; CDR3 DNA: TGTGCCACCCGCGGACAGGGGACGGTCTATACGCAGTATTTT; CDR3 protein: CATRGQGTVYTQYF
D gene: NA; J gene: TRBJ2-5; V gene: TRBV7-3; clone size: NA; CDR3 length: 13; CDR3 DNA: TGTGCCAGCTCAACGGGGGCCCAAGAGACCCAGTACTTC; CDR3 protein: CASSTGAQETQYF
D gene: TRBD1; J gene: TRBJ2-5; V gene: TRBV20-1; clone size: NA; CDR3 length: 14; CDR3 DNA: TGCAGTGCTAGAGCGGGACAGCGCCAAGAGACCCAGTACTTC; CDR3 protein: CSARAGQRQETQYF
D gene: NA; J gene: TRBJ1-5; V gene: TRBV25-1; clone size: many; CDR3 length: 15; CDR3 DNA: TGTGCCAGCAGTCCGACAACGGGGAGCAATCAGCCCCAGCATTTT; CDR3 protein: CASSPTTGSNQPQHF
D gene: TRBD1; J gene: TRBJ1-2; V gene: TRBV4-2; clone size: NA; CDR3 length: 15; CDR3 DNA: TGTGCCAGCAGCCAGGACGGACAGGGCAGCTATGGCTACACCTTC; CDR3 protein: CASSQDGQGSYGYTF
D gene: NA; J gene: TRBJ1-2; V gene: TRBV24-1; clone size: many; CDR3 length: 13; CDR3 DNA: TGTGCCACCAGTGATAGGACAGTCTATGGCTACACCTTC; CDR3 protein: CATSDRTVYGYTF
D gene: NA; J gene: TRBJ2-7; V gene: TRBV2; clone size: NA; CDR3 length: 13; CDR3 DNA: TGTGCCAGCACCCGGGACCGCACCTACGAGCAGTACTTC; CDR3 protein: CASTRDRTYEQYF
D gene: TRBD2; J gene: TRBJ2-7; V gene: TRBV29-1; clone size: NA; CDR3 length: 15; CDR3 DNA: TGCAGCGTTTCAAAAACGGGACTAGCGGGACAGGAGCAGTACTTC; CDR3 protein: CSVSKTGLAGQEQYF
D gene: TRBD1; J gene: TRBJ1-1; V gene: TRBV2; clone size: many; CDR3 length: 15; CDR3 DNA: TGTGCCAGCAGTGGACAGGGGAGGGTAACCACTGAAGCTTTCTTT; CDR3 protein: CASSGQGRVTTEAFF
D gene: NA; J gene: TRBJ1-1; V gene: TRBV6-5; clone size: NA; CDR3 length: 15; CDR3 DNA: TGTGCCAGCAGTTATCAGGGGTTGTTGGAAACTGAAGCTTTCTTT; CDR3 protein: CASSYQGLLETEAFF
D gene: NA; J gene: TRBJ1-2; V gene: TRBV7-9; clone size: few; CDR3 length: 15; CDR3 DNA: TGTGCCAGCAGCTTGCGGCAGGAGAGGAACTATGGCTACACCTTC; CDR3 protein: CASSLRQERNYGYTF
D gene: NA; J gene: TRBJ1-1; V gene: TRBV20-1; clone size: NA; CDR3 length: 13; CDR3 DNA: TGCAGTGCTTACGGTCAGCTAACCCCTGAAGCTTTCTTT; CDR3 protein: CSAYGQLTPEAFF
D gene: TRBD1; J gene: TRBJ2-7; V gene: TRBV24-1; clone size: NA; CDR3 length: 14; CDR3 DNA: TGTGCCACCAGGGCCGGACAGGCTCCCTACGAGCAGTACTTC; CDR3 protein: CATRAGQAPYEQYF
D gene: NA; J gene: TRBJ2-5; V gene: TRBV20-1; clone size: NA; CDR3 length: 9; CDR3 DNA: TGCAGTGCCCCCGGGACCCAGTACTTC; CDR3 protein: CSAPGTQYF
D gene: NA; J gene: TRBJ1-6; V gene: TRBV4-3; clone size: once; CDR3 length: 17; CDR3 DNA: TGCGCCAGCAGCCAAGAAGAGGGAGGCTCCTATAATTCACCCCTCCACTTT; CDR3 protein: CASSQEEGGSYNSPLHF
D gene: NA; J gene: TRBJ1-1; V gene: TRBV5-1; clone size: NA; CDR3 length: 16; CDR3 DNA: TGCGCCAGCAGCTTGGCGATCGCAGGGGTTAACACTGAAGCTTTCTTT; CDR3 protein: CASSLAIAGVNTEAFF
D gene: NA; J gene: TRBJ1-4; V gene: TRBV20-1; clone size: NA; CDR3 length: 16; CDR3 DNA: TGCAGTGCTAGTCTGGAGGGTGACACAACTAATGAAAAACTGTTTTTT; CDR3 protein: CSASLEGDTTNEKLFF
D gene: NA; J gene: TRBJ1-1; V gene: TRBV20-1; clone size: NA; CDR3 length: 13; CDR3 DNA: TGCAGTGCTAGGTTGGGGGCCTACACTGAAGCTTTCTTT; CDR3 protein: CSARLGAYTEAFF
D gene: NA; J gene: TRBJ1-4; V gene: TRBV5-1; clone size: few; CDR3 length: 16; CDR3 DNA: TGCGCCAGCAGCTTGGGGCAGGGCCCCACCAATGAAAAACTGTTTTTT; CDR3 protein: CASSLGQGPTNEKLFF
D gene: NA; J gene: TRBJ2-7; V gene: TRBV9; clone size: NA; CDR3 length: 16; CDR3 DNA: TGTGCCAGCAGCCCAAGGGTGGGAGATCTGTCCTACGAGCAGTACTTC; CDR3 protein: CASSPRVGDLSYEQYF
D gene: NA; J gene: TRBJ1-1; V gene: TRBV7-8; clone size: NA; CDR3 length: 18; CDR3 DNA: TGTGCCAGCAGCTTAGCGGAGGGGGTGGGGGACTGGAACACTGAAGCTTTCTTT; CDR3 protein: CASSLAEGVGDWNTEAFF
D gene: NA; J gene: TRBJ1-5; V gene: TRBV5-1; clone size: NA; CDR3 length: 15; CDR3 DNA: TGCGCCAGCAGCTCCCGTGGGAATAGCAATCAGCCCCAGCATTTT; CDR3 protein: CASSSRGNSNQPQHF
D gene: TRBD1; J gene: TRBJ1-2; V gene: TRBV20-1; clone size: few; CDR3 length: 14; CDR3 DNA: TGCAGTGCTAGAGGGACAGGGGTGGACTATGGCTACACCTTC; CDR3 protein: CSARGTGVDYGYTF
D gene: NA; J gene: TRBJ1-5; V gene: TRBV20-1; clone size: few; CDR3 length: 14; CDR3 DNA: TGCAGTGCTAGAGATGTACGAAGCAATCAGCCCCAGCATTTT; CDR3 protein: CSARDVRSNQPQHF
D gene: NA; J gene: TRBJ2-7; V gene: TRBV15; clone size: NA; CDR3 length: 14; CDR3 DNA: TGTGCCACCAGCAGAGAAGGGTCCACCTACGAGCAGTACTTC; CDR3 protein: CATSREGSTYEQYF